These 27 T cell receptor beta chains were sequenced from one sample in a study of blood T cells in healthy people across ages. Through a sample-barcoded 5' primer and a J-beta primer mix, a second PCR was run for roughly 6 to 12 cycles. TCRdb passed the 5' RACE reads through MiXCR, listing each CDR3 protein once. The sample records about 1,400,000 distinct CDR3 sequences, roughly 40% being singletons. Sequencing was done on a sample of blood. All receptors come from a woman under 30 in good health.

This clonotype was detected a few times. The V gene is TRBV11-2, the J gene TRBJ2-5; perhaps D is TRBD1 or TRBD2 (5 bases each). The germline V and J ends were trimmed by 10 bases and 3 bases, with 15 bases remaining between them. The CDR3 length is 13 residues. Germline CDR1 SGHAT, CDR2 FQNNGV. The chain's CDR3 is CATSGRGEETQYF. In DNA, the CDR3 is TGTGCCACGTCGGGACGGGGCGAAGAGACCCAGTACTTC.

This clonotype has a handful of counts. The chain employs TRBV24-1 and TRBJ2-5; 8 bases line up with TRBD2. In germline, CDR1 is KGHDR, CDR2 SFDVKD. The ends lost 3 bases at V and 7 bases at J; junction bases unmatched: 9. This CDR3 is built from 15 residues. In nucleotides, the CDR3 is TGTGCCACCAGTGATCGCCGAGCGGGGGTCGGGACCCAGTACTTC. Its translation is CATSDRRAGVGTQYF.

This chain joins TRBV25-1 and TRBJ1-1; unclear D gene. Germline V gene lookup returns CDR1 MGHDK and CDR2 SYGVNS. The CDR3 is 12 residues long. With 7 bases removed from V and 3 bases from J, the gap between germline ends came to 9 bases. The CDR3: CASNHADTEAFF. CDR3 nucleotide sequence: TGTGCCAGCAACCACGCGGACACTGAAGCTTTCTTT. The whole variable domain, filled in from reference TRBV25-1 and TRBJ1-1, reads EADIYQTPRYLVIGTGKKITLECSQTMGHDKMYWYQQDPGMELHLIHYSYGVNSTEKGDLSSESTVSRIRTEHFPLTLESARPSHTSQYLCASNHADTEAFFGQGTRLTVV.

V gene TRBV28 combines with J gene TRBJ2-1; 7 bases fit TRBD1. Germline CDR1 reads MDHEN; CDR2 reads SYDVKM. There are 15 residues in the CDR3. J gave up 7 bases and V 10 bases, and 16 bases lay outside the gene matches. CDR3 DNA: TGTGCCATCAATCTCCCGAGACAGGGCATAAATGAGCAGTTCTTC. Translated: CAINLPRQGINEQFF.

This clonotype occurred a few times. The chain joins TRBV10-3 to TRBJ1-3, with 8 bases lining up with TRBD1. The CDR3 has 13 residues. Trimming took 8 bases from V and 4 from J; bases not matched to a gene: 4. Germline-derived CDR1 and CDR2 are ENHRY and SYGVKD. The CDR3 reads CAIPDRVGNTIYF. CDR3 DNA: TGTGCCATCCCGGACAGGGTGGGAAACACCATATATTTT.

The V and J genes are TRBV2 and TRBJ1-1; no clear D. V was cut by 6 bases and J by 1 base, with 9 bases left in between. The CDR3 length is 13 residues. Germline CDR1 is SNHLY and CDR2 is FYNNEI. The CDR3 loop is CASRTDQNTEAFF. The CDR3 DNA reads TGTGCCAGCAGAACCGACCAGAACACTGAAGCTTTCTTT.

The chain links TRBV7-2 to TRBJ2-7; 14 bases agree with TRBD2. The end of the DNA aligns better with TRBJ2-5, so the J call may be wrong. This CDR3 is 16 amino acids long. The germline gives CDR1 SGHTA, CDR2 FQGNSA. DNA for the CDR3: TGTGCCAGCAGCCGGGGGACTAGCGGGGGTAAAGAGACCCAGTACTTC. Protein: CASSRGTSGGKETQYF.

The genes are TRBV7-3 and TRBJ2-1; TRBD2 matches 11 bases. Germline trimming cut 1 base from V and 8 bases from J; bases unmatched to any gene: 22. Germline-derived CDR1 and CDR2 are SGHTA and FQGTGA. The CDR3 length is 21 residues. In DNA form, the CDR3 reads TGTGCCAGCAGCTTAAGTAGTGGCGGTAGCGGGGGGGAAGTGAGCATGGATGAGCAGTTCTTC. Its protein product is CASSLSSGGSGGEVSMDEQFF.

This clonotype has more than one count but fewer than ten. The chain employs TRBV6-2 or TRBV6-3 and TRBJ2-1; 9 nucleotides match TRBD2. The CDR3 is 15 amino acids. V shed 4 bases and J 12 bases; nucleotides not matched to a gene: 13. The germline V gene has CDR1 MNHEY and CDR2 SVGEGT. CDR3 region: CASSSQLAGGLGQFF. The DNA for the CDR3 is TGTGCCAGCAGTTCCCAACTAGCGGGCGGGCTCGGGCAGTTCTTC.

The chain links TRBV6-5 to TRBJ2-3, with 8 bases that match TRBD1. CDR1 and CDR2 (germline): MNHEY, SVGAGI. There are 12 residues in the CDR3. J lost 9 bases, V lost 6 bases, and 5 bases had no gene match. The chain's CDR3 is CASSQDRATQYF. The CDR3 nucleotides read TGTGCCAGCAGCCAGGACAGGGCGACGCAGTATTTT.

The rearrangement links TRBV20-1 to TRBJ2-3, with a tentative D call TRBD2 (6 bases). V was shortened by 5 bases and J by 0 bases, with 12 bases between the two germline ends. The germline V gene encodes CDR1 DFQATT and CDR2 SNEGSKA (reference sequence). The CDR3 sequence is 14 residues long. DNA for the CDR3: TGCAGTGCTCAAAGCGGGTCTAGCACAGATACGCAGTATTTT. Encoded protein: CSAQSGSSTDTQYF.

V is TRBV20-1 and J is TRBJ2-7; 9 nucleotides match TRBD1. The CDR3 totals 14 residues. Germline V gene data show CDR1 as DFQATT and CDR2 as SNEGSKA (reference sequence). V shed 2 bases and J 3 bases; nucleotides not matched to a gene: 5. The CDR3 DNA is TGCAGTGCTAGAAAGCCGGGACAGGGCTACGAGCAGTACTTC. Its translation: CSARKPGQGYEQYF.

This clonotype was counted ten times or more. The chain carries TRBV30 and TRBJ1-2; 11 bases match TRBD1. J gave up 4 bases and V 3 bases, and 4 bases lay outside the gene matches. Looked up from germline, CDR1 is GTSNPN and CDR2 is SVGIG (reference sequence). The CDR3 is 14 amino acids. Here the CDR3 DNA reads TGTGCCTGGAGCGCCGGGACAGGGGGCTATGGCTACACCTTC. It translates to CAWSAGTGGYGYTF.

This clonotype was counted only a few times. This chain links TRBV6-5 with TRBJ2-5; D is uncertain. V lost 6 bases and J 11 bases, leaving 19 bases between the germline ends. The CDR3 extends over 13 amino acids. The germline V gene encodes CDR1 MNHEY and CDR2 SVGAGI. The CDR3 DNA sequence: TGTGCCAGCAGACGTCTTTCGGGTGGAGAGCAGTACTTC. Translating gives CASRRLSGGEQYF.

The chain links TRBV6-5 to TRBJ1-5; the match to TRBD1 covers 7 bases. The CDR3 loop spans 15 amino acids. Germline CDR1 is MNHEY and CDR2 is SVGAGI. V was pared by 2 bases and J by 3 bases, with 4 bases of the junction left unmatched. Here the CDR3 reads CASSYGRGFNQPQHF. CDR3 DNA sequence: TGTGCCAGCAGTTACGGCAGGGGGTTCAATCAGCCCCAGCATTTT.

The V call is TRBV7-9, the J call TRBJ2-7; D gene unclear. Germline V lookup: CDR1 SEHNR, CDR2 FQNEAQ (reference sequence). This CDR3 is built from 11 residues. V lost 3 bases and J lost 6, with 6 bases in between. The chain's CDR3 is CASSLLTEQYF. Here the CDR3 DNA reads TGTGCCAGCAGCTTGTTGACCGAGCAGTACTTC.

This clonotype has a handful of counts. The gene calls are TRBV20-1 and TRBJ2-5; 13 bases are shared with TRBD2. Germline V gene lookup returns CDR1 DFQATT and CDR2 SNEGSKA (reference sequence). J lost 6 bases, V lost 6 bases, and 7 bases had no gene match. CDR3 size: 14 residues. In DNA, the CDR3 is TGCAGTGCCGGACTAGCGGGGGCCCCCAAGACCCAGTACTTC. This translates into CSAGLAGAPKTQYF.

This clonotype has a handful of counts. This chain connects TRBV27 to TRBJ2-5; 10 bases map to TRBD2. Germline V CDR1 and CDR2: MNHEY, SMNVEV (reference sequence). J lost 1 base, V lost 5 bases, and 7 bases had no gene match. CDR3 length: 16 amino acids. CDR3 sequence reads: CASSPGLAVIQETQYF. The CDR3, as DNA: TGTGCCAGCAGTCCAGGACTAGCGGTAATCCAAGAGACCCAGTACTTC.

The table lists this clonotype with a few counts. V and J are TRBV7-9 and TRBJ2-7; TRBD2 matches at 7 bases. This CDR3 region has 16 residues. The J segment lost 5 bases and the V segment lost 4 bases, leaving 14 bases of the junction unmatched. Per germline, CDR1 SEHNR and CDR2 FQNEAQ (reference sequence). The CDR3 nucleotides read TGTGCCAGCAGCTCTCTTGGCGGGAGAGGTGTAGACGAGCAGTACTTC. This gives the protein CASSSLGGRGVDEQYF.

This clonotype was recorded only once. This chain joins TRBV6-5 and TRBJ2-6; TRBD1 matches at 8 bases. The germline gives CDR1 MNHEY, CDR2 SVGAGI. The CDR3 runs to 17 residues. Unmatched junction bases numbered 5, after V lost 4 bases and J lost 0 bases. CDR3 protein: CASSFRQGTSGANVLTF. The CDR3 DNA reads TGTGCCAGCAGTTTTCGACAGGGGACCTCTGGGGCCAACGTCCTGACTTTC.

This clonotype has just a few counts. The rearrangement links TRBV20-1 to TRBJ2-7, with TRBD1 as a possible D gene (5 bases). The V end lost 6 bases, the J end lost 0 bases, and 15 bases lay between the germline ends. The CDR3 is 14 amino acids. Germline V gene sequence: CDR1 DFQATT, CDR2 SNEGSKA (reference sequence). CDR3 amino acids: CSAEPPDNSYEQYF. CDR3 bases: TGCAGTGCAGAGCCTCCGGACAACTCCTACGAGCAGTACTTC.

This clonotype was recorded a few times. This chain connects TRBV7-9 to TRBJ1-1; D might be TRBD1 (6 bases). The germline gives CDR1 SEHNR, CDR2 FQNEAQ (reference sequence). Trimming removed 5 bases at V and 12 bases at J, with 13 bases between. The CDR3 length is 11 residues. The chain's CDR3 is CASSTTGIPFF. DNA for the CDR3: TGTGCCAGCAGCACTACAGGGATACCTTTCTTT.

This clonotype was counted only a few times. The chain employs TRBV20-1 and TRBJ2-7; the match to TRBD1 covers 7 bases. CDR3 length: 15 residues. CDR1 DFQATT and CDR2 SNEGSKA come from the germline V gene (reference sequence). V was pared by 5 bases and J by 3 bases, with 13 bases of the junction left unmatched. The DNA for the CDR3 is TGCAGTGCTGCTAGTCCGGGACAGAGAAGCTACGAGCAGTACTTC. Its protein is CSAASPGQRSYEQYF.

This clonotype was counted only a few times. The chain couples TRBV6-1 to TRBJ1-1, with D possibly being TRBD1 (6 bases). Between the trimmed V and J ends, which lost 7 bases and 3 bases, there was a span of 15 bases. The length of the CDR3 is 14 residues. Germline V lookup: CDR1 MNHNS, CDR2 SASEGT. CDR3 coding DNA: TGTGCCAGCAATGGTAGGGGGATTGACACTGAAGCTTTCTTT. This sequence encodes CASNGRGIDTEAFF.

The V gene is TRBV2, the J gene TRBJ2-7; TRBD2 is a possible D gene (6 bases). Looked up from germline, CDR1 is SNHLY and CDR2 is FYNNEI. The CDR3 is 12 residues long. The V and J ends lost 10 bases and 2 bases respectively, with 12 bases between them. The CDR3 loop reads CATTEGPYEQYF. In DNA form, the CDR3 reads TGTGCCACCACGGAGGGTCCCTACGAGCAGTACTTC.

This clonotype turned up a few times. The chain is built from TRBV20-1 and TRBJ1-1; weak D call: TRBD1 (6 bases). Germline CDR1 is DFQATT and CDR2 is SNEGSKA (reference sequence). The CDR3 is made up of 14 amino acids. Trimming cost V 3 bases and J 1 base, with 12 bases left between them. The CDR3 loop is CSARQQGPNTEAFF. The DNA for the CDR3 is TGCAGTGCTAGGCAACAGGGCCCGAACACTGAAGCTTTCTTT.

This clonotype was observed a few times. The chain combines TRBV7-2 with TRBJ1-5; weak D call: TRBD1 (6 bases). V was shortened by 6 bases and J by 6 bases, with 18 bases between the two germline ends. In germline, CDR1 is SGHTA, CDR2 FQGNSA. This CDR3 has 15 residues. The DNA for the CDR3 is TGTGCCAGCAGGAGCGGCGGGGGGGCGGGTCAGCCCCAGCATTTT. Residues: CASRSGGGAGQPQHF.